A single sample is the source of the 2 T cell receptor beta chains below, sequenced in a study of Tregs in tolerant kidney transplant recipients. Clones were read by immunoSEQ multiplex PCR, and TCRdb kept only the in-frame ones, dropping some. The data hold about 18,000 clones, with roughly 82% observed a single time. Sequenced material: Tregs from blood. These receptors were collected from a human donor in good health.

The chain uses TRBV4-2 and TRBJ1-3; D uncertain. This CDR3 is built from 13 residues. Germline V gene sequence: CDR1 LGHNA, CDR2 YNFKEQ. Deletions cut 2 bases from V and 1 base from J, with 3 bases between. The CDR3 DNA reads as TGTGCCAGCAGCCAAACATCTGGAAACACCATATATTTT. Amino acids: CASSQTSGNTIYF.

This clone was seen a handful of times. The chain recombines TRBV6-6 with TRBJ2-2, with 9 bases aligning to TRBD2. Germline CDR1 reads MNHNY; CDR2 reads SVGAGI (reference sequence). The V and J ends lost 6 bases and 6 bases, in that order; junction bases with no gene match: 2. This CDR3 contains 13 residues. The DNA of the CDR3 is TGTGCCAGCAGAGCGGGAGGATCCGGGGAGCTGTTTTTT. It is translated as CASRAGGSGELFF.